A selection of T cell receptor beta chains follows, all from one sample in a study of blood T cells in healthy people across ages. TCRdb re-derived calls from the 5' RACE reads in MiXCR, one entry per CDR3 protein. The sample yields around 780,000 distinct CDR3 sequences, more than 55% seen once. Sequenced: blood. The receptors come from a man between 40 and 49 years old in good health. The CDR3 runs from the conserved cysteine through the conserved F or W. The size entry is marked missing in some rows and otherwise reads once, few, many or a size class.

>.|TRBV5-1
CASTAGRLGETQYF
>.|TRBV12-3/TRBV12-4
CASSLGRGQGSYTF
>many|TRBV29-1
CSVETNEKLFF
>.|TRBV13
CASSSTGGASDEQYF
>.|TRBV27
CASSSTRTGLVYGYTF
>.|TRBV20-1
CSAVDRGRQPQHF
>.|TRBV10-3
CATTSGVSYEQYF
>.|TRBV10-3
CAISEYLDLRGGEQGATGANVLTF
>many|TRBV7-2
CASSFTPIAPRNNEQFF
>.|TRBV20-1
CSARLARVTDTQYF
>few|TRBV29-1
CSAKGTGGETQYF
>.|TRBV12-3/TRBV12-4
CASSGGVNGYTF
>once|TRBV3-1
CASSQDAASDYTDTQYF
>.|TRBV6-6
CASSSSLRGSYGYTF
>.|TRBV3-1
CASSATSGEEQFF
>once|TRBV7-9
CASSLVSFRDTQYF
>.|TRBV24-1
CATEGQSTDTQYF
>.|TRBV7-2
CASSLGLAPLEQYF
>.|TRBV20-1
CSANGISETQYF
>.|TRBV5-1
CACAHYGGQGWEWSNQPQHF
>.|TRBV24-1
CATSDRTASYNEQFF
>.|TRBV20-1
CSARERYRGNPPHQPQHF
>.|TRBV20-1
CSADKQGLGYTF
>once|TRBV20-1
CSANTLANTGELFF
>.|TRBV2
CAKNRGGSGYTF
>.|TRBV6-2/TRBV6-3
CASSDTGFAAKNIQYF
>.|TRBV2
CASSEGKFQKYF
>.|TRBV5-6
CASSLVGISNTEAFF
>.|TRBV25-1
CASSDRGEWGETQYF
>.|TRBV18
CASSPEERLFRQETQYF
>.|TRBV27
CASSPPREAGGPNEQYF
>.|TRBV3-1
CASSQGQGAEAFF
>.|TRBV7-2
CASSLAGLAGGSETQYF
>.|TRBV2
CASSEVRSDTQYF
>.|TRBV7-3
CASSILPGVSTGELFF
>.|TRBV6-1
CASSEGWDPPGETQYF
>few|TRBV5-1
CASSLEVTGSSYNEQFF
>few|TRBV5-1
CASKGTISQETQYF
>.|TRBV12-3/TRBV12-4
CASSPETGSWQPQHF
>many|TRBV7-4
CASSPQTSGNLYEQYF
>.|TRBV11-2
CASSGELRDSFSNIQYF
>.|TRBV20-1
CSARDFLGQSFHEQYF
>.|TRBV3-1
CASSQELGVTYNEQFF
>once|TRBV7-2
CASSLEMAGAGYTF
>.|TRBV20-1
CSARSSMGLAVWNEQFF
>few|TRBV5-1
CASSADREGNIQYF
>.|TRBV5-1
CASSYGQGGLYEQYF
>.|TRBV7-6
CASSSPRTGGDTGELFF
>.|TRBV20-1
CSARGLAGQDEQYF
>few|TRBV11-2
CASTSTGNEQYF
>.|TRBV12-3/TRBV12-4
CASSSLLLAGVGNEQYF
>.|TRBV28
CASSFGGTEQFF
>.|TRBV29-1
CSVDRGSYNEQFF
>.|TRBV5-1
CASSFWAGHQETQYF
>.|TRBV6-6
CASSYDFLGIEQYF
>few|TRBV2
CAGLSGSSYNEQFF
>few|TRBV6-2/TRBV6-3
CASIRPGSRANVLTF
>.|TRBV9
CASSVAGGKNIQYF
>.|TRBV5-1
CASGERGGGYEQYF
>.|TRBV20-1
CSAKDLSGNQPQHF